This TCR beta chain originates from a study of blood T cell repertoires in COVID-19. Study-level background: PBMCs, B-cell-depleted T cells, or T cells provided the cDNA or gDNA that made up the material.

Germline-derived CDR1 and CDR2 are SGHKS and YYEKEE (reference sequence). The CDR3 extends over 13 amino acids. V lost 0 bases, J lost 5 bases, and 8 bases lay in between. Profiling relied on immunoSEQ multiplex PCR, and the TCRdb table lists in-frame clones only, not all of them. This repertoire shows hundreds of thousands of clones, approximately 86% found once; its top ten account for around 1.5%. The clonotype was recovered from a woman in her sixties who had recovered from COVID-19. Sequencing was carried out using peripheral blood. The chain links TRBV5-5 to TRBJ2-5; D call uncertain. The DNA for the CDR3 is TGTGCCAGCAGCTTGGTTAGTTTGGAGACCCAGTACTTC. Protein: CASSLVSLETQYF.